This T cell receptor (beta chain) was sequenced during a study of early T cells in non-severe SARS-CoV-2 infection. V was trimmed by 6 bases and J by 3 bases, leaving 15 bases between them. The CDR3 runs to 13 residues. Germline-derived CDR1 and CDR2 are DFQATT and SNEGSKA (reference sequence). Via MiXCR, TCRdb re-called the 5' RACE reads, giving one row per CDR3 protein. The data hold approximately 90,000 distinct CDR3 sequences, with 11% observed a single time. The sample in question was whole blood, obtained at baseline. The chain uses TRBV20-1 and TRBJ2-7; tentative D call: TRBD2 (6 bases). This receptor was obtained from an adult who was a healthcare worker with PCR-confirmed SARS-CoV-2 infection or an uninfected control (not recorded which). The CDR3 spells CSAKEGLSYEQYF. The DNA of the CDR3 is TGCAGTGCGAAGGAGGGCCTTAGCTACGAGCAGTACTTC.